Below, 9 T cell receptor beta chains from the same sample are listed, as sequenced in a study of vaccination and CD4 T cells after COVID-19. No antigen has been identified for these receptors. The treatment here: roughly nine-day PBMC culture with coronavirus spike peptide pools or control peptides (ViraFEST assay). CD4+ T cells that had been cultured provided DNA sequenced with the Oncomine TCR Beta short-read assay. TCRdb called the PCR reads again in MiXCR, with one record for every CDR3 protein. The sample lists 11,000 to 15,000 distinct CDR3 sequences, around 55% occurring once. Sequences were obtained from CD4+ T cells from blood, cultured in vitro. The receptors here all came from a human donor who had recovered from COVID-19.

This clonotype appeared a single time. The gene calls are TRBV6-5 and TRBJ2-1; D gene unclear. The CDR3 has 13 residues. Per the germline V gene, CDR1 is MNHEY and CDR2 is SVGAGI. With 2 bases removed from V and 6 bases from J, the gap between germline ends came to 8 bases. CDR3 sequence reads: CASSYVSGNEQFF. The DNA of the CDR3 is TGTGCCAGCAGTTACGTTTCCGGCAATGAGCAGTTCTTC.

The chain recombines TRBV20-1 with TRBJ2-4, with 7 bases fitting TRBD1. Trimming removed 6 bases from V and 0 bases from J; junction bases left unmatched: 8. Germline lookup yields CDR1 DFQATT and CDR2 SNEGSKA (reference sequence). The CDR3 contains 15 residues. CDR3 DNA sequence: TGCAGTGCCACGACAGGGCAGCTAGCCAAAAACATTCAGTACTTC. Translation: CSATTGQLAKNIQYF.

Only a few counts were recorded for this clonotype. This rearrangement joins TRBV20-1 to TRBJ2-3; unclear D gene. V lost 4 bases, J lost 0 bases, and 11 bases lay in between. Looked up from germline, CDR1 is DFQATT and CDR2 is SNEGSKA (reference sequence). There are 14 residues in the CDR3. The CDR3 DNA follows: TGCAGTGCTAATAAAGCCACTAGCACAGATACGCAGTATTTT. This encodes CSANKATSTDTQYF.

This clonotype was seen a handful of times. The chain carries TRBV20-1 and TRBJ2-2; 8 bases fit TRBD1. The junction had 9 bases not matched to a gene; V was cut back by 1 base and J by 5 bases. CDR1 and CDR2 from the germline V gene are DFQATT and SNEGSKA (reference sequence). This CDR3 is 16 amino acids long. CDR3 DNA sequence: TGCAGTGCTAGAGTAGTCGGGACAGGTGTGACCGGGGAGCTGTTTTTT. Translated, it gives CSARVVGTGVTGELFF.

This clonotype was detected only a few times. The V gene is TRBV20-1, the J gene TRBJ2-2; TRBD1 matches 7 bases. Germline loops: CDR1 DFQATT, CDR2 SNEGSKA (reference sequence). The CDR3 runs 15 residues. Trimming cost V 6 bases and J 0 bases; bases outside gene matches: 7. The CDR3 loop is CSATGFLANTGELFF. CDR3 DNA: TGCAGTGCGACAGGGTTTCTCGCGAACACCGGGGAGCTGTTTTTT.

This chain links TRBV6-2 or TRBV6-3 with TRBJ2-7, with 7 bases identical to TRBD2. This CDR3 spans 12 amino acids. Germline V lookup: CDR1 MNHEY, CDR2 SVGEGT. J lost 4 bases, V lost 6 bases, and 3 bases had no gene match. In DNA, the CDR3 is TGTGCCAGCAGCCGCGGGGGATACGAGCAGTACTTC. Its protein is CASSRGGYEQYF.

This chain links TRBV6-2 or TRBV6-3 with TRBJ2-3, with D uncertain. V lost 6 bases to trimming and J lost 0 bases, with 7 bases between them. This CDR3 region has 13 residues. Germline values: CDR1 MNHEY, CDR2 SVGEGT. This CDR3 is CASRYTSTDTQYF. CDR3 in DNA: TGTGCCAGCAGGTATACTAGCACAGATACGCAGTATTTT.

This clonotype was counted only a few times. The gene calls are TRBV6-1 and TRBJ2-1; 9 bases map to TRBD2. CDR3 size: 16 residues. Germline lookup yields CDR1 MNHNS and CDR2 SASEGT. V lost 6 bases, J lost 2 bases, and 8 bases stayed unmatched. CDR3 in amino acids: CASSQGGLAPYNEQFF. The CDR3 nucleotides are TGTGCCAGCAGCCAAGGGGGACTAGCTCCCTACAATGAGCAGTTCTTC.

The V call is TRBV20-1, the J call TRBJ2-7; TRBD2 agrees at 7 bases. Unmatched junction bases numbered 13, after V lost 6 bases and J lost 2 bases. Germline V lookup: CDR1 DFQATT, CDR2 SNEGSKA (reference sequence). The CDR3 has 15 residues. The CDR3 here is CSAQAYKRGPYEQYF. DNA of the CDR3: TGCAGTGCCCAGGCATACAAGCGGGGTCCCTACGAGCAGTACTTC.